Only a few counts were recorded for the clone carrying this TCR beta chain. Germline loops: CDR1 GTSNPN, CDR2 SVGIG (reference sequence). Trimming pared 2 bases from V and 2 bases from J, leaving 10 bases between. The CDR3 contains 13 residues. Sequencing was performed with immunoSEQ multiplex PCR; in TCRdb, only in-frame clones are kept and a portion is missing. The sample holds over 70,000 clones, approximately 88% seen once. These data come from a study of blood T cell repertoires in COVID-19. What was sequenced was peripheral blood. This TCR was sampled from a man older than 75 with acute or convalescent COVID-19. The gene calls are TRBV30 and TRBJ2-7; D is possibly TRBD2 (7 bases). The CDR3 DNA follows: TGTGCCTGGAGTCGGGGGGCTGCCTACGAGCAGTACTTC. Translating it yields CAWSRGAAYEQYF. The full variable domain, its missing parts supplied by reference TRBV30 and TRBJ2-7, is SQTIHQWPATLVQPVGSPLSLECTVEGTSNPNLYWYRQAAGRGLQLLFYSVGIGQISSEVPQNLSASRPQDRQFILSSKKLLLSDSGFYLCAWSRGAAYEQYFGPGTRLTVT.